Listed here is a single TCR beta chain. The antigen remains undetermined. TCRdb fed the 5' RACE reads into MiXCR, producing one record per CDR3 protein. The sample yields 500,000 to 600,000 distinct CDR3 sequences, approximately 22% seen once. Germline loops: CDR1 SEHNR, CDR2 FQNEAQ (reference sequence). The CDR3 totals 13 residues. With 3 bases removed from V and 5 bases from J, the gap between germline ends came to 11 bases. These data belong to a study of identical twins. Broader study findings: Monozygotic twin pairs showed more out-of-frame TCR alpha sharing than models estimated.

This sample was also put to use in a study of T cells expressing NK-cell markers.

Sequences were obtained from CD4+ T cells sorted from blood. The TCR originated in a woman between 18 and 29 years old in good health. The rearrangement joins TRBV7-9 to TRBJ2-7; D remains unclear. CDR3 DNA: TGTGCCAGCAGCTTTCTATCTGGTGACGAGCAGTACTTC. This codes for CASSFLSGDEQYF.